The entry that follows covers one T cell receptor beta chain sequence. Tregs were sorted as CD4+CD25+CD127-/low cells. Trimming removed 7 bases from V and 4 bases from J, with 17 bases in between. Germline CDR1 is LGHDT and CDR2 is YNNKEL (reference sequence). The CDR3 extends over 16 amino acids. Semi-nested PCR with Nested Universal Primer A followed constant-region reverse priming of full-length variable regions. One entry per CDR3 protein results from TCRdb running MiXCR on the 5' RACE reads. The sample has 55,000 or so distinct CDR3 sequences; about a fifth are singletons. The material sequenced was tumor-infiltrating Tregs sorted from the breast tumor. This sequence originates from a female donor with breast cancer. The gene calls are TRBV3-1 and TRBJ2-6; a weak D match, TRBD1 (5 bases). In nucleotides, the CDR3 is TGTGCCAGCACCCTACAGGTGATCTCCGGGGCCAACGTCCTGACTTTC. Protein sequence: CASTLQVISGANVLTF.